These T cell receptor beta chains were read from a single sample in a study of resident and recirculating memory T cells in vitiligo. Method: immunoSEQ multiplex PCR; TCRdb's copy keeps in-frame clones and lacks some. The sample has about 76,000 clones; under 95% are singletons. Sequencing input: blood. All receptors come from a male donor with vitiligo. The CDR3 runs from the conserved cysteine through the conserved F or W. A D gene is named only where the DNA matches it firmly. For some rows the clone size is stated as once, few or many, or as a class when expanded; others skip it.

clone_size	d_call	j_call	v_call	cdr3_nt	cdr3_aa
once	-	TRBJ2-1	TRBV9	TGTGCCAGCAGCTCCGACTCTAGCTCCTACAATGAGCAGTTCTTC	CASSSDSSSYNEQFF
-	TRBD2	TRBJ2-5	TRBV19	TGTGCCAGTAGTTGGGGGGGGAACCAAGAGACCCAGTACTTC	CASSWGGNQETQYF
-	-	TRBJ2-1	TRBV4-1	TGCGCCAGCAGCCAAGTTCTAGTCAGCAATGAGCAGTTCTTC	CASSQVLVSNEQFF
-	TRBD2	TRBJ2-7	TRBV7-2	TGTGCCAGCAACTTGTATAGCGGGCGCTACGAGCAGTACTTC	CASNLYSGRYEQYF
-	-	TRBJ2-2	TRBV19	TGTGCCAGTAGTATAGTGGGGCGGGGCGCGAACACCGGGGAGCTGTTTTTT	CASSIVGRGANTGELFF
-	-	TRBJ2-7	TRBV2	TGTGCCAGCAGTGAAGACTCTGGGCGTGTGAGGGCGGAACAGTACTTC	CASSEDSGRVRAEQYF
-	TRBD2	TRBJ2-7	TRBV7-2	TGTGCCAGCAGCCGACTAGCGGGACCCTACGAGCAGTACTTC	CASSRLAGPYEQYF
-	-	TRBJ2-7	TRBV5-6	TGTGCCAGCAGCTGGTCTATAATGTACGAGGAGCAGTACTTC	CASSWSIMYEEQYF
once	TRBD1	TRBJ1-3	TRBV4-1	TGCGCCAGCAGCCGAGGGACAGGGGAGACCATATATTTT	CASSRGTGETIYF
-	-	TRBJ2-5	TRBV5-1	TGCGCCAGCAGCTTACAGGGGGGAGGGCAAGAGACCCAGTACTTC	CASSLQGGGQETQYF
-	-	TRBJ1-4	TRBV4-2	TGTGCCAGCAGCCAAAGAAGGGGCCAGGGGAAATTTGGTGAAAAACTGTTTTTT	CASSQRRGQGKFGEKLFF
-	TRBD1	TRBJ1-2	TRBV5-4	TGTGCCAGCAGCTTCCCTGCGTGGGACAGGGGAAGATATGGCTACACCTTC	CASSFPAWDRGRYGYTF
-	TRBD1	TRBJ2-2	TRBV11-1	TGTGCCAGCAGCCTTACAGGGGTATTAGTCACCGGGGAGCTGTTTTTT	CASSLTGVLVTGELFF
-	-	TRBJ1-3	TRBV19	TGTGCCAGTAGTGGGGCCTTTCGAGGAAACACCATATATTTT	CASSGAFRGNTIYF
-	-	TRBJ1-2	TRBV27	TGTGCCAGCAGTTCCGACAGGTCCACCTATGGCTACACCTTC	CASSSDRSTYGYTF
-	TRBD2	TRBJ2-3	TRBV19	TGTGCCAGTAGTCCACGGGAGGGGGGGGCGGATACGCAGTATTTT	CASSPREGGADTQYF
-	-	TRBJ1-1	TRBV9	TGTGCCAGCAGCGTGGGGGGAGGAGGTCGGAACACTGAAGCTTTCTTT	CASSVGGGGRNTEAFF
once	-	TRBJ1-1	TRBV10-3	TGTGCCATCAGTGAGTGGGGAGGGGCGAACACTGAAGCTTTCTTT	CAISEWGGANTEAFF
-	-	TRBJ1-5	TRBV7-2	TGTGCCAGCAGCTCCTACTCGATGCAGGGGAATCAGCCCCAGCATTTT	CASSSYSMQGNQPQHF
-	-	TRBJ1-1	TRBV5-1	TGCGCCAGCAGCGAGCCGAGGGTCCGGCGGAACACTGAAGCTTTCTTT	CASSEPRVRRNTEAFF
-	TRBD1	TRBJ2-1	TRBV28	TGTGCCAGCAGTCTCCGGGACAGGGGGCCGCCGACCTACAATGAGCAGTTCTTC	CASSLRDRGPPTYNEQFF
-	TRBD1	TRBJ2-7	TRBV5-1	TGCGCCAGCAGCTTGGCGTTGGGACAGACCTCCTACGAGCAGTACTTC	CASSLALGQTSYEQYF
-	-	TRBJ2-7	TRBV20-1	TGCAGTGCTTCCTACCTCTACGAGCAGTACTTC	CSASYLYEQYF
-	-	TRBJ1-1	TRBV7-3	TGTGCCAGCAGCTTAATAAAGAACACTGAAGCTTTCTTT	CASSLIKNTEAFF
once	-	TRBJ1-4	TRBV19	TGTGCCAGTAGTCCAAGGGGAGGACATGAAAAACTGTTTTTT	CASSPRGGHEKLFF
once	-	TRBJ2-3	TRBV11-3	TGTGCCAGCAGCTTTGGGGGGGCGTCCACAGATACGCAGTATTTT	CASSFGGASTDTQYF
-	-	TRBJ1-1	TRBV4-1	TGCGCCAGCAGCCAAGATGGGGGCGCCAACACTGAAGCTTTCTTT	CASSQDGGANTEAFF
-	TRBD2	TRBJ2-1	TRBV25-1	TGTGCCAGCAGTGATCGTAGCGGGACTTCCAATAATGAGCAGTTCTTC	CASSDRSGTSNNEQFF
-	-	TRBJ2-1	TRBV28	TGTGCCAGCAGTTTGGTGAGGGCGGCTTACAATGAGCAGTTCTTC	CASSLVRAAYNEQFF
-	TRBD1	TRBJ2-7	TRBV5-1	TGCGCCAGCAGCTTGGACAGGGGGCAGTACTTC	CASSLDRGQYF
-	-	TRBJ1-1	TRBV5-1	TGCGCCAGCAGCTTTGGGTCAGGCGTAAAGACTGAAGCTTTCTTT	CASSFGSGVKTEAFF
once	-	TRBJ1-2	TRBV2	TGTGCCAGCATATCCTTCGGGGAGGTTATAGCTAACTATGGCTACACCTTC	CASISFGEVIANYGYTF
-	-	TRBJ1-2	TRBV9	TGTGCCAGCAGCGCAGGACATGGGACACCGTTTGGCTATGGCTACACCTTC	CASSAGHGTPFGYGYTF
-	TRBD1	TRBJ2-7	TRBV5-1	TGCGCCAGCAGCCCGGAGAGGGGACAGATTGGATACGAGCAGTACTTC	CASSPERGQIGYEQYF
-	TRBD1	TRBJ2-1	TRBV9	TGTGCCAGCAGCGGCAGGACAGGGAGCTCCTACAATGAGCAGTTCTTC	CASSGRTGSSYNEQFF
-	-	TRBJ2-6	TRBV7-3	TGTGCCAGCAGCTTAAGGGCAACTGGGGCCAACGTCCTGACTTTC	CASSLRATGANVLTF
-	TRBD2	TRBJ2-7	TRBV2	TGTGCCAGCAGTACGACTAGCGGGGCCTCCTACGAGCAGTACTTC	CASSTTSGASYEQYF
-	-	TRBJ2-7	TRBV28	TGTGCCAGCAGTTTATTACAAACCTACGAGCAGTACTTC	CASSLLQTYEQYF
-	-	TRBJ2-4	TRBV13	TGTGCCAGCCGACCCCAGTCGGGGCAGGGGAGAAACATTCAGTACTTC	CASRPQSGQGRNIQYF
-	-	TRBJ1-1	TRBV4-3	TGCGCCAGCAGCCGAACCCATCCAGGTTACCTTGAAGCTTTCTTT	CASSRTHPGYLEAFF
-	-	TRBJ2-5	TRBV9	TGTGCCAGCAGCGACCCCCAGGGGACTGGCGGGAGCGCGTACCAAGAGACCCAGTACTTC	CASSDPQGTGGSAYQETQYF
-	TRBD2	TRBJ2-7	TRBV7-8	TGTGCCAGCAGCTTAGCGGGGGGGAGGGGCCACGAGCAGTACTTC	CASSLAGGRGHEQYF
few	TRBD1	TRBJ1-1	TRBV28	TGTGCCAGCAGTTTAACAGGGGAGGAAGCTTTCTTT	CASSLTGEEAFF
-	-	TRBJ2-7	TRBV6-1	TGTGCCAGCCGGCGTGGCCAGGGGTACGAGCAGTACTTC	CASRRGQGYEQYF
once	TRBD1	TRBJ2-7	TRBV5-6	TGTGCCAGCAGCTCAGGGGACAGAATGTACGAGCAGTACTTC	CASSSGDRMYEQYF